This T cell receptor beta chain was recorded in a study of blood T cell repertoires in COVID-19. Per the original data handling: Amplified reference gene primers provided the basis for estimating nucleated cell counts. Generated by immunoSEQ multiplex PCR, the TCRdb table keeps only in-frame clones and is missing some. The DNA gave D and trimming, while V, J and clone size come from that table. The sample records 350,000 to 500,000 clones, approximately 91% being singletons. Germline V gives CDR1 SNHLY, CDR2 FYNNEI. Trimming took 6 bases from V and 4 from J, leaving 18 bases between them. CDR3 size: 15 residues. Participants had their cohort set by participant-reported clinical history.

This clonotype originated in a woman aged 18-29 years who had been exposed to COVID-19. Sequenced input: PBMCs or T cells enriched from blood (not recorded which). The V and J genes are TRBV2 and TRBJ1-2; D unresolved. Here the CDR3 DNA reads TGTGCCAGCAGGAGGTTGGCCGCCTCTACCTATGGCTACACCTTC. Its translation is CASRRLAASTYGYTF.